This T cell receptor (beta chain) came from a study of immune evolution from preneoplasia to lung adenocarcinoma. General study points: KRAS-mutant nodules had the highest T cell clonality. Later-stage lesions seemingly showed higher T cell density and diversity than normal lung.

Profiled with immunoSEQ multiplex PCR; TCRdb holds only in-frame clones, not every one. The table shows 2,000 to 2,500 clones, with around 75% occurring only once. The CDR3 totals 17 residues. The germline V and J ends were trimmed by 0 bases and 0 bases, with 14 bases remaining between them. Germline assignment: CDR1 SGHVS and CDR2 FQNEAQ. A note on this clone: Its specificity is unknown.

The chain couples TRBV7-8 to TRBJ1-1; D unclear. The specimen sequenced was FFPE minimally invasive lung adenocarcinoma tissue. The sequence was collected from a person aged 55-80 years with lung adenocarcinoma. CDR3 in amino acids: CASSLAKKQFMNTEAFF. The CDR3 DNA sequence: TGTGCCAGCAGCTTAGCCAAGAAACAATTTATGAACACTGAAGCTTTCTTT. The full variable domain, completed using reference TRBV7-8 and TRBJ1-1, is GAGVSQSPRYKVAKRGQDVALRCDPISGHVSLFWYQQALGQGPEFLTYFQNEAQLDKSGLPSDRFFAERPEGSVSTLKIQRTQQEDSAVYLCASSLAKKQFMNTEAFFGQGTRLTVV.